This T cell receptor beta chain comes out of a study of T cell changes during pregnancy in multiple sclerosis. Germline-derived CDR1 and CDR2 are MNHEY and SVGAGI. This CDR3 is 14 amino acids long. The V and J ends lost 6 bases and 2 bases respectively, with 12 bases between them. Assay: immunoSEQ multiplex PCR; the TCRdb copy retains only in-frame clones and omits some. The sample shows about 42,000 clones, approximately 96% of them seen only once. The chain combines TRBV6-5 with TRBJ2-3; unclear D gene. This TCR derives from a female donor with multiple sclerosis, enrolled in a pregnancy study. The starting material was peripheral blood, obtained in the second trimester of pregnancy. The DNA for the CDR3 is TGTGCCAGCAGCCGCAGGCCCCACACAGATACGCAGTATTTT. This translates into CASSRRPHTDTQYF.